This T cell receptor (beta chain) appears in the sequencing data of a study of human T cells and chemical hapten exposure (dated by TCRdb to the early 2020s). About the full investigation: For sensitization, 2% DPC in acetone was applied to an approximately 2 cm by approximately 2 cm area of upper inner arm skin. Twenty-nine alopecia patients gave blood for TCR sequencing at one to four time points (pre-sensitization, 2, 6 and 24 weeks). This study followed changes in the peripheral blood TCR repertoire in vivo during primary and secondary sensitization of alopecia patients to the hapten diphenylcyclopropenone (DPC). Throughout the approximately 24-week study period, patients were also given weekly therapeutic DPC doses on the scalp. Libraries were pooled for sequencing, and per-sample TCR yields varied mainly because of small differences in library volumes within the pool. Blood samples were taken from patients before sensitization (week 0) and then at 2, 6 and about 24 weeks after DPC sensitization. The patient cohort, mostly female, included alopecia areata with under or over 50% scalp involvement, alopecia totalis and alopecia universalis. Patch testing was performed on the upper back with Finn chambers containing 0.01% DPC, and the patch tests were scored after 6 days according to International Contact Dermatitis Research Group standards.

About this clonotype itself: Its antigen is not yet known. The record has no base qualities; no much larger clone is one base away.

V is clipped by 1 base and J by 2 bases, and the sequence between their germline boundaries is 15 bases long. Including cysteine and phenylalanine, the CDR3 has 16 amino acids. Just CDR3 DNA is preserved here, 48 bases in frame from base 1. CDR1 and CDR2, per the germline V gene, are SGDLS and YYNGEE. Library prep was done by RACE. This sample was sequenced with a NextSeq 500. During library preparation, unique molecular identifiers were attached to individual cDNA molecules so that TCRs could be counted quantitatively and reproducibly. From each blood RNA sample, both TCR alpha and TCR beta chains were sequenced. Per the authors' processing: Samples had a median of roughly 100,000 TCRs, with a range from 23,224 to 690,600. V, J and CDR3 annotation of the TCR reads was carried out using the Decombinator software suite. To make PS versus PT1 abundance plots, every sample was subsampled to the same number of TCRs (28,000). Expanded TCRs were defined as absent before sensitization and observed at least eight times at the 2-week time point. TCRdb took the public reads, trimmed them with fastp at Q25, ran MiXCR for clone calling and kept in-frame beta chains. Records with the same CDR3 protein are collapsed into one entry carrying the most frequent genes and DNA. For this entry, the V and J calls and clone size follow TCRdb and not the study's own pipeline. For this sample the table gives more than 90,000 distinct CDR3 sequences, of which roughly 11% were detected only once. Roughly 3% of the sample belongs to the ten largest clones.

The study at large found these results: A positive correlation was found between the number of PT1 expanded TCRs and patch test score, with significance reached at thresholds 8, 16 and 32 but not 4. Because every patient had alopecia, a presumed autoimmune disease, the patients' immune response might differ from that of healthy individuals. Expanded TCRs formed significantly more large CDR3 similarity clusters than pre-sensitization or healthy control sets, consistent with antigen-driven responses. Repeated subsampling changed both the strength of the expansion versus patch-test correlation and the threshold at which the correlation became significant. The number of TCRs above 1 in 1000 frequency did not change with DPC sensitization; there was no evidence of global repertoire structure alterations.

The meaning of the sample's time point label: patch test 2, 6 weeks after DPC sensitization. In the paper's terms, the treatment or condition label means: therapeutic diphenylcyclopropenone sensitization with weekly scalp DPC. At every patch-test visit, the blood draw took place before the patch test was put on. Patients were considered eligible if aged 18 to 70, diagnosed with alopecia and deemed suitable for DPC therapy, and patients were excluded if pregnant. Total RNA was extracted from unfractionated whole blood that had been collected in Tempus Blood RNA tubes. Sequenced material: whole blood, taken in connection with sensitization to the hapten diphenylcyclopropenone (DPC). The source is a middle-aged woman with alopecia areata. Some clones in this sample may be carry-over from other donors' samples. The receptor chain draws on TRBV9 and TRBJ2-5; TRBD2 is a possible D gene, resting on 5 matching bases. CDR3 reads: CASSVSAVAFQETQYF. The bases are TGTGCCAGCAGCGTAAGCGCGGTAGCGTTTCAAGAGACCCAGTACTTC.